These 18 T cell receptor beta chains were all obtained from the same sample, sequenced in a study of cytomegalovirus exposure and HLA in healthy donors. Vbeta (60) and Jbeta (13) primers were used in the PCR. Using immunoSEQ multiplex PCR, the repertoire was profiled, and TCRdb retains in-frame clones only, with some absent. The sample carries 100,000 to 150,000 clones, 17% recorded once. The sequencing input was PBMCs. These receptors all stem from a female donor in good health and CMV-seropositive.

The chain is built from TRBV5-4 and TRBJ2-7; 10 nucleotides match TRBD1. Germline V lookup: CDR1 SGHNT, CDR2 YYREEE (reference sequence). The CDR3 totals 15 residues. Trimming removed 4 bases from V and 1 base from J; junction bases left unmatched: 5. In DNA, the CDR3 is TGTGCCAGCAGCGTATGGACAGGGGGTTCCTACGAGCAGTACTTC. Encoded protein: CASSVWTGGSYEQYF.

The chain carries TRBV28 and TRBJ2-1; 8 bases are shared with TRBD2. Germline lookup yields CDR1 MDHEN and CDR2 SYDVKM. Trimming cost V 9 bases and J 1 base; bases outside gene matches: 5. CDR3 length equals 14 residues. CDR3 DNA: TGTGCCAGTCGCAGCGGGAGATCCTACAATGAGCAGTTCTTC. Its translation is CASRSGRSYNEQFF.

This clone was seen a few times. The chain couples TRBV4-2 to TRBJ2-1; D uncertain. The CDR3 totals 15 residues. Germline V gives CDR1 LGHNA, CDR2 YNFKEQ. V gave up 5 bases and J gave up 0 bases, with 11 bases separating them. In DNA, the CDR3 is TGTGCCAGCAGCGAGGAGCTTCTCTCCTACAATGAGCAGTTCTTC. This encodes CASSEELLSYNEQFF.

The gene calls are TRBV2 and TRBJ2-7; D not certain. V lost 7 bases and J 7 bases, leaving 14 bases between the germline ends. Germline V CDR1 and CDR2: SNHLY, FYNNEI. The CDR3 totals 12 residues. The CDR3 nucleotides are TGTGCCAGCACCCAAAGGCGGATGGAGCAGTACTTC. It yields the protein CASTQRRMEQYF.

The V gene is TRBV28, the J gene TRBJ2-7; 7 bases agree with TRBD2. V lost 3 bases, J lost 0 bases, and 5 bases stayed unmatched. Germline loops: CDR1 MDHEN, CDR2 SYDVKM. CDR3 length: 15 residues. In DNA form, the CDR3 reads TGTGCCAGCAGTTTGGGGGGGTTTAGCTCCTACGAGCAGTACTTC. Protein product: CASSLGGFSSYEQYF.

This clone has just a few counts. Written as DNA, the CDR3 is TGTGCCAGCAGTTCCCCCCCAGGTGATAGCAATCAGCCCCAGCATTTT. Translated, it gives CASSSPPGDSNQPQHF. The chain joins TRBV28 to TRBJ1-5; unclear D gene. V was pared by 4 bases and J by 0 bases, with 13 bases between. Germline V gene lookup returns CDR1 MDHEN and CDR2 SYDVKM. CDR3 length: 16 residues.

The rearrangement joins TRBV28 to TRBJ1-2, with D possibly being TRBD1 (5 bases). V was clipped by 6 bases and J by 4 bases, with 27 bases between them. Germline loops: CDR1 MDHEN, CDR2 SYDVKM. The CDR3 runs to 18 residues. In DNA form, the CDR3 reads TGTGCCAGCAGCCTCCTAGGCCCCGCGGACACCGTAATCTATGGCTACACCTTC. Its protein is CASSLLGPADTVIYGYTF.

In its sample, this clone was seen a few times. The chain recombines TRBV19 with TRBJ1-4; 8 positions agree with TRBD1. There are 15 residues in the CDR3. Germline V gene sequence: CDR1 LNHDA, CDR2 SQIVND (reference sequence). The junction had 5 bases not matched to a gene; V was cut back by 5 bases and J by 3 bases. The CDR3 region is CASSPQTGANEKLFF. The CDR3 nucleotides read TGTGCCAGTAGTCCGCAGACAGGGGCTAATGAAAAACTGTTTTTT.

V usage is TRBV6-5 and J usage is TRBJ1-5, with 9 bases that match TRBD1. The CDR3 runs to 15 residues. V gave up 4 bases and J gave up 7 bases; unmatched junction bases: 8. Germline V gene data show CDR1 as MNHEY and CDR2 as SVGAGI. CDR3 nucleotide sequence: TGTGCCAGCAGTTCGACAGGGGGAGGAGTACAGCCCCAGCATTTT. It specifies CASSSTGGGVQPQHF.

The chain joins TRBV6-1 to TRBJ2-7; 8 positions agree with TRBD1. V trimming: 7 bases; J trimming: 3 bases; junction bases outside the gene matches: 8. Germline V gives CDR1 MNHNS, CDR2 SASEGT. The CDR3 consists of 14 residues. CDR3 in amino acids: CASTPTGEFYEQYF. CDR3 bases: TGTGCCAGCACTCCGACAGGGGAGTTCTACGAGCAGTACTTC.

The chain combines TRBV19 with TRBJ1-5; D may be TRBD1 (5 bases). The CDR3 extends over 16 amino acids. Germline V gene data show CDR1 as LNHDA and CDR2 as SQIVND (reference sequence). V was pared by 5 bases and J by 5 bases, with 19 bases between. Here the CDR3 DNA reads TGTGCCAGTAGTCGAAGGATCGGGGGACGTTATCAGCCCCAGCATTTT. Its translation: CASSRRIGGRYQPQHF.

This clone was seen a few times. The chain is built from TRBV11-2 and TRBJ1-1; weak D call: TRBD1 (6 bases). Germline assignment: CDR1 SGHAT and CDR2 FQNNGV. Trimming removed 7 bases from V and 3 bases from J, with 21 bases in between. CDR3 length: 16 residues. The CDR3 DNA reads as TGTGCCAGCAAGGACGGGACACTCCGAGGTGACACTGAAGCTTTCTTT. Encoded protein: CASKDGTLRGDTEAFF.

This clone was counted between two and nine times. The genes are TRBV9 and TRBJ2-3; 8 bases line up with TRBD1. The length of the CDR3 is 17 residues. After removal of 1 base from V and 1 base from J, the junction contained 8 bases not matched to a gene. Germline V CDR1 and CDR2: SGDLS, YYNGEE. CDR3 DNA: TGTGCCAGCAGCGTATACGCGACAGGGGACGGCACAGATACGCAGTATTTT. As protein: CASSVYATGDGTDTQYF.

V gene TRBV4-3 combines with J gene TRBJ1-6; D is unresolved. There are 15 residues in the CDR3. V was trimmed by 0 bases and J by 4 bases, leaving 7 bases between them. Germline V gives CDR1 LGHNA, CDR2 YSLEER. This CDR3 is CASSQDGGYNSPLHF. The CDR3 DNA sequence: TGCGCCAGCAGCCAAGACGGAGGTTATAATTCACCCCTCCACTTT.

This clone was picked up a small number of times. The chain combines TRBV29-1 with TRBJ2-7, with TRBD1 identical over 9 bases. This CDR3 is 15 amino acids long. J gave up 0 bases and V 5 bases, and 8 bases lay outside the gene matches. Germline-derived CDR1 and CDR2 are SQVTM and ANQGSEA. The CDR3 nucleotides are TGCAGCGTTCCCCGGGGACAGGGCCTCTCCTACGAGCAGTACTTC. Amino acid sequence: CSVPRGQGLSYEQYF.

There are a few counts of this clone. The V gene is TRBV2, the J gene TRBJ1-5, with D possibly TRBD1 on 5 matching bases. Germline V CDR1 and CDR2: SNHLY, FYNNEI. V gave up 3 bases and J gave up 1 base, with 13 bases separating them. There are 16 residues in the CDR3. The CDR3: CASSDTGRESNQPQHF. The CDR3 DNA reads as TGTGCCAGCAGTGATACAGGACGGGAGAGCAATCAGCCCCAGCATTTT.

The sample holds a few counts of this clone. The chain carries TRBV5-8 and TRBJ2-2; the D is unclear. This CDR3 is built from 14 residues. V was trimmed by 0 bases and J by 1 base, leaving 4 bases between them. The V gene's germline CDR1 is SGHTS and CDR2 YDEGEE. The CDR3 loop reads CASSLAGNTGELFF. CDR3 bases: TGTGCCAGCAGCTTGGCAGGGAACACCGGGGAGCTGTTTTTT.

The rearrangement uses TRBV10-3 and TRBJ1-5; D unclear. V was cut by 4 bases and J by 0 bases, with 7 bases left in between. Germline V gene lookup returns CDR1 ENHRY and CDR2 SYGVKD. The CDR3 extends over 14 amino acids. The CDR3 bases are TGTGCCATCAGTGCCGGGGATAGCAATCAGCCCCAGCATTTT. Encoded protein: CAISAGDSNQPQHF.